The clone carrying this T cell receptor (beta chain) was picked up a small number of times. Germline V lookup: CDR1 LGHNA, CDR2 YNFKEQ. This CDR3 comprises 14 residues. Trimming cost V 0 bases and J 7 bases, with 10 bases left between them. Cells were sorted from thawed PBMC rested overnight and stained with GMM-loaded CD1B tetramer, viability dye and anti-CD3. CD1B tetramers were loaded with Rhodococcus equi-derived C32 glucose monomycolate. This entry belongs to a study of T cells in tuberculosis. Using immunoSEQ multiplex PCR, the repertoire was profiled, and TCRdb retains in-frame clones only, with some absent. The table includes nearly 60,000 clones, around 90% detected once.

This chain joins TRBV4-2 and TRBJ1-5; D remains ambiguous. Sequenced input: CD1b-GMM tetramer-negative cells sorted from PBMCs. The origin of this receptor is an adult woman with latent tuberculosis. CDR3 amino acids: CASSQDEGAQPQHF. The DNA of the CDR3 is TGTGCCAGCAGCCAAGACGAGGGAGCGCAGCCCCAGCATTTT.